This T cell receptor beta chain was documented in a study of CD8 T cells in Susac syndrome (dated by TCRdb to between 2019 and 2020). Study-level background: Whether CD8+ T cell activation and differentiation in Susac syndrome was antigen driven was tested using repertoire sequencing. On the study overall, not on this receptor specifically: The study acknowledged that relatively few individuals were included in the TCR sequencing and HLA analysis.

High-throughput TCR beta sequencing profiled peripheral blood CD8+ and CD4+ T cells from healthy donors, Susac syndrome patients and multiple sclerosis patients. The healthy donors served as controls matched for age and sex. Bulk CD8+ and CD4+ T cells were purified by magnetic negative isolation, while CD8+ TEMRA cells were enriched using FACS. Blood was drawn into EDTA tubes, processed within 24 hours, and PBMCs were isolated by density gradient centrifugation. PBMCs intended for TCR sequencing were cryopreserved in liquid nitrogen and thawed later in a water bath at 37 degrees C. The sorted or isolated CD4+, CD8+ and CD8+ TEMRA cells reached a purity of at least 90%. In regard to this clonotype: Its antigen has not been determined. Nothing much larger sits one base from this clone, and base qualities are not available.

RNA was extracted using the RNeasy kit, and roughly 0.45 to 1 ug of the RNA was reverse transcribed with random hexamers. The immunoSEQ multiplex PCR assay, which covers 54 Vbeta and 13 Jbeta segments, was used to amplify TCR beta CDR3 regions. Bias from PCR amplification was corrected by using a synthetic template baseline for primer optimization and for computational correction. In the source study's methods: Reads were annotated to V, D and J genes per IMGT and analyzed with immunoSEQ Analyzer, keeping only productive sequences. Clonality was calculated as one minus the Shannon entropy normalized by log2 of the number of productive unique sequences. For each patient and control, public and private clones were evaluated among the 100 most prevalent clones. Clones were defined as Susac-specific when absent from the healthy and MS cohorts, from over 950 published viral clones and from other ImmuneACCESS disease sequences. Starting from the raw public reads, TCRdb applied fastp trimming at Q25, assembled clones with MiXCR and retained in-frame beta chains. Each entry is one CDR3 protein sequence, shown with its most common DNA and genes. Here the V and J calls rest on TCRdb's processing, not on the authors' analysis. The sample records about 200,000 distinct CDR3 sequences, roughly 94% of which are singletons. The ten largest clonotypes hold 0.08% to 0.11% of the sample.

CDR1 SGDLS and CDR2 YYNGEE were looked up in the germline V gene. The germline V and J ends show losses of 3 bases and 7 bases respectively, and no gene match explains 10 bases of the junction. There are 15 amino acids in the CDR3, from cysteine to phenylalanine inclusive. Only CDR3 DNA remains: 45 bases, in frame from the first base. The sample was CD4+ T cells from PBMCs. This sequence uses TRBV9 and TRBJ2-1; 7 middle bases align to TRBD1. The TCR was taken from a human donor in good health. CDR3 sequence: CASSAEGAVRNEQFF. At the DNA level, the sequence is TGTGCCAGCAGCGCAGAGGGGGCAGTAAGAAATGAGCAGTTCTTC.